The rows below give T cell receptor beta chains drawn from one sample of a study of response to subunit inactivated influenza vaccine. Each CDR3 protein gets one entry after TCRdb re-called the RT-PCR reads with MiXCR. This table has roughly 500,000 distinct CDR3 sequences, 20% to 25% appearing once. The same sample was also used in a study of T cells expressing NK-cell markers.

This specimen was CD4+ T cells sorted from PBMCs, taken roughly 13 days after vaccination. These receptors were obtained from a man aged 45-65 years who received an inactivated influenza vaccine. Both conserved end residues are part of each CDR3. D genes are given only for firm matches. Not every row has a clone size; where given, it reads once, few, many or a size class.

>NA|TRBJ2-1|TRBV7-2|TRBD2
CASSPKGSSGRNDEQFF
TGTGCCAGCAGCCCTAAGGGGTCTAGCGGGAGGAACGATGAGCAGTTCTTC
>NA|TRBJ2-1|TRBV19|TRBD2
CASSFAGGPLVRNEQFF
TGTGCCAGTAGTTTCGCGGGAGGGCCATTGGTTAGGAATGAGCAGTTCTTC
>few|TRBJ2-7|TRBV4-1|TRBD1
CASSQGPGTGFNEQYF
TGCGCCAGCAGCCAAGGACCCGGGACAGGGTTTAACGAGCAGTACTTC
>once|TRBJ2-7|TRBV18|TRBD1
CASSPLPGQGVQYF
TGTGCCAGCTCACCATTGCCAGGACAGGGAGTGCAGTACTTC
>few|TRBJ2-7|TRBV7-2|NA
CASSLAARTEYEQYF
TGTGCCAGCAGCTTAGCGGCTCGGACGGAATACGAGCAGTACTTC
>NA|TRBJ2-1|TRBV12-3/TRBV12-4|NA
CASRGNGNEQFF
TGTGCCAGCAGGGGAAATGGCAATGAGCAGTTCTTC
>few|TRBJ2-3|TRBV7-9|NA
CASSLSVGTDTQYF
TGTGCCAGCAGCTTAAGCGTAGGGACAGATACGCAGTATTTT
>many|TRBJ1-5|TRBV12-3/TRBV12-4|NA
CASSPTGGGNQPQHF
TGTGCCAGCAGTCCGACGGGCGGGGGCAATCAGCCCCAGCATTTT
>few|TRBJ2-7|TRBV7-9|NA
CASSLQGQHEQYF
TGTGCCAGCAGCTTACAGGGTCAACACGAGCAGTACTTC
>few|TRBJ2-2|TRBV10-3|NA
CAIRPGQTYTGELFF
TGTGCCATCAGGCCCGGACAGACCTACACCGGGGAGCTGTTTTTT
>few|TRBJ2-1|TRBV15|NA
CATSRDRTEQFF
TGTGCCACCAGCAGAGACAGGACTGAGCAGTTCTTC
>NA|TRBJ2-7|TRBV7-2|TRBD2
CASRDYAGEQYF
TGTGCCAGCCGGGACTATGCGGGGGAGCAGTACTTC
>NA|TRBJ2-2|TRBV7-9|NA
CASSPRGFGELFF
TGTGCCAGCAGCCCCAGGGGTTTCGGGGAGCTGTTTTTT
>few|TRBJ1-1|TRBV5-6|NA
CASSSIPGAAFF
TGTGCCAGCAGCTCAATTCCGGGGGCGGCTTTCTTT
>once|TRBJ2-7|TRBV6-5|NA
CASSFKTTSPFYEQYF
TGTGCCAGCAGTTTCAAAACCACGTCCCCATTTTACGAGCAGTACTTC
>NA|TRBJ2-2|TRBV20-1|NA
CSASRIQRANTGELFF
TGCAGTGCTTCTCGTATACAGCGGGCGAACACCGGGGAGCTGTTTTTT
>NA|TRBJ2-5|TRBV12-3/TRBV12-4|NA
CAISLAKGGVETQYF
TGTGCCATCAGTTTGGCAAAGGGGGGTGTGGAGACCCAGTACTTC
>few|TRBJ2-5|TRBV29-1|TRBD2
CSASGGGTPNKPKETQYF
TGCAGCGCCAGCGGGGGGGGGACACCGAATAAGCCTAAAGAGACCCAGTACTTC
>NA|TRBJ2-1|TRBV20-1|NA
CSAPDRLRSYNEQFF
TGCAGTGCCCCCGACCGGCTCCGGAGCTACAATGAGCAGTTCTTC
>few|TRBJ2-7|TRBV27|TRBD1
CASRDRTGISYEQYF
TGTGCCAGCAGAGACAGGACAGGTATTTCCTACGAGCAGTACTTC
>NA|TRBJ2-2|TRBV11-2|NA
CASSLVGDSLPGELFF
TGTGCCAGCAGCTTAGTAGGGGACTCCTTACCCGGGGAGCTGTTTTTT
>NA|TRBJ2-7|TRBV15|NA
CATSSRELGKQYF
TGTGCCACCAGCAGCAGAGAGCTAGGGAAGCAGTACTTC
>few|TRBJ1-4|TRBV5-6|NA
CASSRGRREKLFF
TGTGCCAGCAGCCGCGGGAGGAGAGAAAAACTGTTTTTT
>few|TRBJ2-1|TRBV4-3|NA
CASSQDWAGIATNEQFF
TGCGCCAGCAGCCAAGATTGGGCGGGAATAGCGACCAATGAGCAGTTCTTC
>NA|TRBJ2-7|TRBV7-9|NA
CASSLDHMDEQYF
TGTGCCAGCAGCTTAGATCACATGGACGAGCAGTACTTC
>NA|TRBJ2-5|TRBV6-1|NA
CASSGSGGLGETQYF
TGTGCCAGCAGTGGATCCGGGGGGCTCGGGGAGACCCAGTACTTC
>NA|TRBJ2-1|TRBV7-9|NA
CASSPSLSPSNEQFF
TGTGCCAGCAGCCCTTCACTGAGCCCCTCCAATGAGCAGTTCTTC
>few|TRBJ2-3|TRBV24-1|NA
CATSDSTGQSSTDTQYF
TGTGCCACCAGTGATTCGACAGGCCAATCTAGCACAGATACGCAGTATTTT
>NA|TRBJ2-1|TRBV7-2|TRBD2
CASSLAGTSGGSSYNEQFF
TGTGCCAGCAGCTTAGCTGGGACTAGCGGGGGATCCTCCTACAATGAGCAGTTCTTC
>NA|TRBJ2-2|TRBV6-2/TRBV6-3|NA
CASSKRDPTGELFF
TGTGCCAGCAGCAAAAGGGATCCAACCGGGGAGCTGTTTTTT
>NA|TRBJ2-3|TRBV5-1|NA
CASSQDSKLDTQYF
TGCGCCAGCAGCCAGGACAGTAAACTCGATACGCAGTATTTT
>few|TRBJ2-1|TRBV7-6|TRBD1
CASSADRGTHNEQFF
TGTGCCAGCAGCGCCGACAGGGGCACACACAATGAGCAGTTCTTC
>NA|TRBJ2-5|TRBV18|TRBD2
CASSPGTSGNFKETQYF
TGTGCCAGCTCACCCGGAACTAGCGGTAACTTCAAAGAGACCCAGTACTTC
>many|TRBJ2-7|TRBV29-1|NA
CSVGQYSYEQYF
TGCAGCGTCGGACAATACTCCTACGAGCAGTACTTC
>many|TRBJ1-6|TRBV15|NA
CATSREGANSPLHF
TGTGCCACCAGCAGAGAGGGGGCTAATTCACCCCTCCACTTT
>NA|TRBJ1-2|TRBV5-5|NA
CASSRDTLLGYTF
TGTGCCAGCAGCAGGGACACTCTACTCGGCTACACCTTC
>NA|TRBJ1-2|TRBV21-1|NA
CASRSRRAVGRGVDDYGYTF
TGTGCCAGCAGAAGTCGGCGAGCGGTGGGGCGAGGCGTTGATGACTATGGCTACACCTTC
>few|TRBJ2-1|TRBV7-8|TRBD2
CASSFLTSVGYNEQFF
TGTGCCAGCAGCTTTCTCACTAGCGTGGGGTACAATGAGCAGTTCTTC
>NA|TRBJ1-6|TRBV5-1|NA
CASSTRHQEQGGSPLHF
TGCGCCAGCAGCACCCGTCATCAGGAGCAGGGAGGTTCACCCCTCCACTTT
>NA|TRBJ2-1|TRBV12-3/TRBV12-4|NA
CASSVLRDVYNEQFF
TGTGCCAGCAGTGTCCTCCGGGACGTCTACAATGAGCAGTTCTTC
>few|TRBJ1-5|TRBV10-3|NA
CAGGTGNSNQPQHF
TGTGCCGGGGGGACGGGGAATAGCAATCAGCCCCAGCATTTT
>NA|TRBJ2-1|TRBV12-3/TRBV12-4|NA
CASRVSMGTYNEQFF
TGTGCCAGCAGGGTCAGTATGGGGACCTACAATGAGCAGTTCTTC
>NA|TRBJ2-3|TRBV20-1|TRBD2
CSASPASGGTTDTQYF
TGCAGTGCGAGCCCTGCTAGCGGGGGGACCACAGATACGCAGTATTTT
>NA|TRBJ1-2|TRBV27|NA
CASRRASGGYTF
TGTGCCAGCAGGAGGGCCTCCGGAGGCTACACCTTC
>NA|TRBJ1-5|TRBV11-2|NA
CASSLGDGGGLNQPQHF
TGTGCCAGCAGCTTAGGGGACGGTGGGGGATTGAATCAGCCCCAGCATTTT
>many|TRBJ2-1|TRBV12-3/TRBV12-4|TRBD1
CASRRSQTGGAEQFF
TGTGCCAGCAGGCGCTCCCAGACAGGGGGCGCGGAGCAGTTCTTC
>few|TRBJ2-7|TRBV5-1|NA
CASSRRRTDDEQYF
TGCGCCAGCAGTCGTCGCAGGACGGACGACGAGCAGTACTTC
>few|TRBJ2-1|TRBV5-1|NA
CASSLDGSSWDEQFF
TGCGCCAGCAGCTTGGATGGCAGCTCGTGGGATGAGCAGTTCTTC
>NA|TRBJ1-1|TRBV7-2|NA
CASSLQDRDTEAFF
TGTGCCAGCAGCTTACAGGACAGAGACACTGAAGCTTTCTTT
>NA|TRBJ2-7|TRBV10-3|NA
CAISSGQSSYEQYF
TGTGCCATCAGTTCGGGCCAGAGCTCCTACGAGCAGTACTTC
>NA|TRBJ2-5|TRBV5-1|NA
CASSTTDPSGTQYF
TGCGCCAGCAGCACAACGGACCCGAGTGGGACCCAGTACTTC
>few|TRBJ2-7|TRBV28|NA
CASSLGVPNEQYF
TGTGCCAGCAGTTTAGGGGTCCCCAACGAGCAGTACTTC
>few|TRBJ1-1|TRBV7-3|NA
CASSPGGDREAFF
TGTGCCAGCAGCCCTGGAGGAGATCGTGAAGCTTTCTTT
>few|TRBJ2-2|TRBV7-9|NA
CASSLESGELFF
TGTGCCAGCAGCTTAGAATCCGGGGAGCTGTTTTTT
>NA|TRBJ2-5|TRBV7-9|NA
CASSPETQYF
TGTGCCAGCAGCCCGGAGACCCAGTACTTC
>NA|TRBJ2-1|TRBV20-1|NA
CSASDQPDEQFF
TGCAGTGCTAGTGATCAACCGGATGAGCAGTTCTTC